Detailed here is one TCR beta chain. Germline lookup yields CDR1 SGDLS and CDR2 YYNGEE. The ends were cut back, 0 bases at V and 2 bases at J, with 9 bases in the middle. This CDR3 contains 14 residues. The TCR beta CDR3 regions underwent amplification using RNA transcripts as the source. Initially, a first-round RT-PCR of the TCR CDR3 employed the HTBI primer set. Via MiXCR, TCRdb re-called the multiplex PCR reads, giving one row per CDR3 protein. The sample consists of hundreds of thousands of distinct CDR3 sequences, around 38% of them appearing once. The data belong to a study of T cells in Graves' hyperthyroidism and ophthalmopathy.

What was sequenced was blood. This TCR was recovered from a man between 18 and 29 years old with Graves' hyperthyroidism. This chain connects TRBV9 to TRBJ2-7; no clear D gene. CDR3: CASSVEKEPYEQYF. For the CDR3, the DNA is TGTGCCAGCAGCGTAGAGAAGGAACCCTACGAGCAGTACTTC.